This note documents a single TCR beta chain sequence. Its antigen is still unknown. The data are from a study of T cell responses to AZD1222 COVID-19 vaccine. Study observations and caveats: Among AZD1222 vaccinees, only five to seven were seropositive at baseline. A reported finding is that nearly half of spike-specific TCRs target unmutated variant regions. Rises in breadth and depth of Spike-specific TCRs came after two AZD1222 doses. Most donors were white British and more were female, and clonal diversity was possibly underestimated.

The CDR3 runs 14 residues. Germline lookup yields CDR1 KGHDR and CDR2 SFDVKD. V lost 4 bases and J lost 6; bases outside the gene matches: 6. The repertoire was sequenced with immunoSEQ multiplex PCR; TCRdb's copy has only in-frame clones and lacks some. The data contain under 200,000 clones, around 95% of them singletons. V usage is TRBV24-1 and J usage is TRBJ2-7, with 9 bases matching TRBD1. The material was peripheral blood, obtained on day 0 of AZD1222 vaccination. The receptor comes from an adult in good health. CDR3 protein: CATSETGTGTEQYF. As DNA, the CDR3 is TGTGCCACCAGTGAGACCGGGACAGGGACCGAGCAGTACTTC.